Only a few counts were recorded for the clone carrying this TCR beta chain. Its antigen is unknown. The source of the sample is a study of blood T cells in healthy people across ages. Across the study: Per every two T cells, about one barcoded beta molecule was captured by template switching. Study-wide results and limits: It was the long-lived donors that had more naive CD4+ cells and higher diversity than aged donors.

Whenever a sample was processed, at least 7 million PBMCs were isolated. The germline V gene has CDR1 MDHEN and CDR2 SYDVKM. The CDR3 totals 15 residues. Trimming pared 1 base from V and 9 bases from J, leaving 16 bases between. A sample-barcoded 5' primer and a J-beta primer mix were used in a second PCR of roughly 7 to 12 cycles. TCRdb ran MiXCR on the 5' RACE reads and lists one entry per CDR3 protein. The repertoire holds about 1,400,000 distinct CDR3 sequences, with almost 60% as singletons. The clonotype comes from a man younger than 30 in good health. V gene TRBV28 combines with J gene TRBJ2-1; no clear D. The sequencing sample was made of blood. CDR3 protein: CASSLFVSAFGEQFF. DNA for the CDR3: TGTGCCAGCAGTTTATTTGTTTCGGCTTTCGGTGAGCAGTTCTTC. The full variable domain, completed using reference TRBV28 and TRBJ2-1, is DVKVTQSSRYLVKRTGEKVFLECVQDMDHENMFWYRQDPGLGLRLIYFSYDVKMKEKGDIPEGYSVSREKKERFSLILESASTNQTSMYLCASSLFVSAFGEQFFGPGTRLTVL.